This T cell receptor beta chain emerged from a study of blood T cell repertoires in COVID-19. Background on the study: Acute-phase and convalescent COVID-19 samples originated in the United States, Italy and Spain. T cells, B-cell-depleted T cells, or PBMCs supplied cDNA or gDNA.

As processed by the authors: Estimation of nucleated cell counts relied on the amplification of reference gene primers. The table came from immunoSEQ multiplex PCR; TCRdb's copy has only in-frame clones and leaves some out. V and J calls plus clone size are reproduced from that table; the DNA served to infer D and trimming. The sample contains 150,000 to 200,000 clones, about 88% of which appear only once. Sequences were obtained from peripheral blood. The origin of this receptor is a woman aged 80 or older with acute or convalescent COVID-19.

CDR3 in amino acids: CASSILAGTDTQYF. CDR3 coding DNA: TGTGCCAGCAGTATACTAGCGGGCACAGATACGCAGTATTTT. This chain joins TRBV2 and TRBJ2-3; 8 nucleotides line up with TRBD2. The germline CDR1 and CDR2 sequences are SNHLY and FYNNEI. After removal of 5 bases from V and 1 base from J, the junction contained 2 bases not matched to a gene. The CDR3 loop spans 14 amino acids.